The source of this T cell receptor (beta chain) is a study of T cells in Graves' hyperthyroidism and ophthalmopathy. In this sample, this clonotype turned up a few times. From RNA transcripts, TCR beta CDR3 regions were amplified. HTBI primers were used for first-round RT-PCR of the TCR CDR3. TCRdb passed the multiplex PCR reads through MiXCR, listing each CDR3 protein once. Among a few hundred thousand distinct CDR3 sequences, around a sixth were seen once, and the ten largest hold under 7.5%. V trimming: 6 bases; J trimming: 0 bases; junction bases outside the gene matches: 7. This CDR3 is built from 16 residues. CDR1 DFQATT and CDR2 SNEGSKA come from the germline V gene (reference sequence). Diagnoses were made from clinical symptoms, serum measures (thyroxine and TRAb), thyroid ultrasound and orbital computed tomography. A roughly 10 ml volume of fresh peripheral blood provided the PBMCs.

The material sequenced was blood. The rearrangement links TRBV20-1 to TRBJ2-1, with 11 positions matching TRBD2. The clonotype originates from a woman in her 30s with Graves' hyperthyroidism. CDR3 sequence (DNA): TGCAGTGCAACTACTAGCGGGAGTTACTCCTACAATGAGCAGTTCTTC. It is translated as CSATTSGSYSYNEQFF.